These 8 T cell receptor beta chains were sequenced from one sample in a study of long-term antiretroviral therapy in people with HIV. Runs used v3.0 of the immunoSEQ assay and were done at survey level. The assay was immunoSEQ multiplex PCR, and TCRdb's table has in-frame clones only and misses some. This table holds 25,000 to 35,000 clones, over 70% found once. The sample in question was unsorted PBMCs, obtained 3.1 years after starting antiretroviral therapy. The receptor set was obtained from a woman between 50 and 59 years old with HIV.

The rearrangement links TRBV27 to TRBJ1-2, with a possible D match to TRBD1 (6 bases). The CDR3 spans 14 residues. V lost 6 bases to trimming and J lost 8 bases, with 19 bases between them. Germline CDR1 and CDR2: MNHEY and SMNVEV (reference sequence). CDR3 nucleotide sequence: TGTGCCAGCAGGTCTACAGGGATCTCCTGGGGCTACACCTTC. Its translation: CASRSTGISWGYTF.

This chain uses TRBV5-1 with TRBJ1-5; D perhaps matches TRBD1 (5 bases). V lost 1 base, J lost 0 bases, and 8 bases lay in between. The CDR3 has 15 residues. Per germline, CDR1 SGHRS and CDR2 YFSETQ. CDR3 sequence: CASSLTGNSNQPQHF. The CDR3 nucleotides are TGCGCCAGCAGCTTGACAGGTAATAGCAATCAGCCCCAGCATTTT.

The chain is built from TRBV4-1 and TRBJ1-5; 9 bases line up with TRBD1. CDR1 MGHRA and CDR2 YSYEKL come from the germline V gene. CDR3 length: 16 amino acids. V dropped 0 bases and J dropped 9; count of bases not matched to a gene: 9. DNA of the CDR3: TGCGCCAGCAGCCAAGATGACAGGGGGTTTTCACGGCCCCAGCATTTT. It codes for CASSQDDRGFSRPQHF.

The chain has TRBV6-5 and TRBJ1-1; D not resolved. Germline CDR1 reads MNHEY; CDR2 reads SVGAGI. V was cut by 5 bases and J by 5 bases, with 9 bases left in between. There are 12 residues in the CDR3. The CDR3 loop reads CASSQTLTEAFF. CDR3 bases: TGTGCCAGCAGTCAAACGCTAACTGAAGCTTTCTTT.

The chain recombines TRBV7-2 with TRBJ2-3; 11 bases are shared with TRBD1. V gave up 0 bases and J gave up 4 bases; unmatched junction bases: 6. From germline, CDR1 is SGHTA and CDR2 FQGNSA. This CDR3 is built from 17 residues. The CDR3 sequence is CASSLAWLGQGADTQYF. CDR3 bases: TGTGCCAGCAGCTTAGCTTGGTTGGGACAGGGGGCAGATACGCAGTATTTT.

The chain couples TRBV5-1 to TRBJ2-7, with TRBD1 as a possible D gene (5 bases). V dropped 7 bases and J dropped 3 bases, with 11 bases sitting between them. This CDR3 contains 12 residues. Per the germline V gene, CDR1 is SGHRS and CDR2 is YFSETQ. Written as DNA, the CDR3 is TGCGCCAGCCGTAACAGGTTCTACGAGCAGTACTTC. Protein sequence: CASRNRFYEQYF.

The chain carries TRBV27 and TRBJ1-6; 7 nucleotides line up with TRBD1. The CDR3 runs 18 residues. Germline CDR1 MNHEY, CDR2 SMNVEV (reference sequence). J gave up 6 bases and V 0 bases, and 11 bases lay outside the gene matches. This CDR3 reads CASSLSGGQLLVNSPLHF. The CDR3 DNA reads TGTGCCAGCAGTTTATCCGGGGGACAGCTCCTCGTTAATTCACCCCTCCACTTT.

The chain combines TRBV6-5 with TRBJ1-3, with D uncertain. V lost 6 bases and J lost 0, with 12 bases in between. The V gene's germline CDR1 is MNHEY and CDR2 SVGAGI. The CDR3 runs to 15 residues. The CDR3 DNA reads TGTGCCAGCAGGGCCATATCGAGCTCTGGAAACACCATATATTTT. Amino acid sequence: CASRAISSSGNTIYF.